What follows are 5 T cell receptor beta chains derived from one specimen sequenced in a study of blood T cell repertoires in COVID-19. Libraries were prepared by immunoSEQ multiplex PCR; TCRdb keeps only in-frame clonotypes and omits some of them. This table holds some 200,000 clones, just over 90% found once. Sequencing input: peripheral blood. The receptors here all came from a man younger than 40 with acute or convalescent COVID-19.

The V gene is TRBV28, the J gene TRBJ1-6, with D maybe TRBD1 (6 bases). The germline CDR1 and CDR2 sequences are MDHEN and SYDVKM. The length of the CDR3 is 12 residues. The V end lost 6 bases, the J end lost 13 bases, and 13 bases lay between the germline ends. The CDR3 region is CASRKTGYPLHF. CDR3 sequence (DNA): TGTGCCAGCAGGAAAACAGGGTATCCCCTCCACTTT.

The count of this clone is one. The chain couples TRBV7-2 to TRBJ2-1; TRBD2 agrees at 13 bases. The trim removed 2 bases at V and 7 bases at J, leaving 8 bases unmatched. Germline loops: CDR1 SGHTA, CDR2 FQGNSA. This CDR3 comprises 17 residues. The CDR3: CASSLPQTSGGPNEQFF. The DNA for the CDR3 is TGTGCCAGCAGCTTACCCCAGACTAGCGGGGGGCCTAATGAGCAGTTCTTC.

This clone was observed a single time. J is TRBJ1-6 and V is TRBV6-5; 7 nucleotides line up with TRBD1. CDR1 MNHEY and CDR2 SVGAGI come from the germline V gene. The trim removed 5 bases at V and 9 bases at J, leaving 7 bases unmatched. This CDR3 has 14 residues. In DNA form, the CDR3 reads TGTGCCAGCAGTCGACAGGGCGGTTCTTCACCCCTCCACTTT. Its protein product is CASSRQGGSSPLHF.

This clone was counted a single time. The chain combines TRBV21-1 with TRBJ2-3; the DNA was not compared with TRBD2, the D call given in the table. TRBV21-1 corresponds to a pseudogene. The CDR3 covers 15 residues. The CDR3 region has the DNA TGTGCCAGCAGCAGATCCACTCACAGCACAGATACGCAGTATTTT. Translation gives CASSRSTHSTDTQYF.

The gene calls are TRBV4-2 and TRBJ2-7; 10 bases agree with TRBD2. V lost 2 bases, J lost 4 bases, and 5 bases stayed unmatched. The CDR3 is 15 amino acids. Germline V lookup: CDR1 LGHNA, CDR2 YNFKEQ. CDR3 DNA sequence: TGTGCCAGCAGCCAACCCGGGACTAGCGTTTACGAGCAGTACTTC. Its translation is CASSQPGTSVYEQYF.